This is a list of T cell receptor beta chains from one sample in a study of PD-1 blockade in classical Hodgkin lymphoma. Produced via immunoSEQ multiplex PCR; TCRdb's table is partial and in-frame only. The data hold roughly 20,000 clones, with around 67% observed a single time. The sample was peripheral blood mononuclear cells (PBMCs), taken before the second cycle of nivolumab. These receptors all come from a human donor with classical Hodgkin lymphoma. The conserved cysteine and the conserved F or W are not part of the CDR3 here. A D gene is named only where the DNA matches it firmly. Size is stated for part of the rows, as once, few or many counts, or as a class when the clone is expanded.

CDR3,D,size,V
ASSPSVGSYNEQF,-,-,TRBV5-1
ASSEIGVSYEQY,-,-,TRBV6-1
ASSVKIPGLAGPRTDTQY,TRBD2,few,TRBV6-1
ASSANRGQNHNEQF,TRBD1,-,TRBV27
ASSPAESGANVLT,-,-,TRBV6-6
ASSREDRGFGYT,TRBD1,-,TRBV18
AIKRGLSTDTQY,-,-,TRBV27
SVEEVVGEQY,-,-,TRBV29-1
ASSLGLANEQF,-,few,TRBV7-8
ASSKTSSAYLYNEQF,TRBD2,once,TRBV6-4
ASSPSAGTYNEQF,-,few,TRBV11-2
ASSLGWSDEQY,-,-,TRBV7-8
ASRWDREGTEAF,TRBD1,once,TRBV2
ASSLAAVWTVDNEQF,-,-,TRBV7-8
ASNSLHGRGYT,-,-,TRBV25-1
ASSETGEAGELF,TRBD1,-,TRBV6-4
ASSLSRAESYEQY,-,-,TRBV27
ASSMAPGRMNTEAF,-,few,TRBV19